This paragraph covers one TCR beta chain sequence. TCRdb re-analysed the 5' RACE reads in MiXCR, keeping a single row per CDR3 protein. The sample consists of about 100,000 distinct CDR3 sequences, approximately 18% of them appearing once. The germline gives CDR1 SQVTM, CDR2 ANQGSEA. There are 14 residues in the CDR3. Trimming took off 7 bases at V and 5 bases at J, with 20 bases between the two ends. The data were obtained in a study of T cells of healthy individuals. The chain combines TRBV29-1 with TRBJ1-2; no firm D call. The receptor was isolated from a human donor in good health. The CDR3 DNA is TGCAGCGGAGGGTCCCCAACATTACTTTATGGCTACACCTTC. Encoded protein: CSGGSPTLLYGYTF.